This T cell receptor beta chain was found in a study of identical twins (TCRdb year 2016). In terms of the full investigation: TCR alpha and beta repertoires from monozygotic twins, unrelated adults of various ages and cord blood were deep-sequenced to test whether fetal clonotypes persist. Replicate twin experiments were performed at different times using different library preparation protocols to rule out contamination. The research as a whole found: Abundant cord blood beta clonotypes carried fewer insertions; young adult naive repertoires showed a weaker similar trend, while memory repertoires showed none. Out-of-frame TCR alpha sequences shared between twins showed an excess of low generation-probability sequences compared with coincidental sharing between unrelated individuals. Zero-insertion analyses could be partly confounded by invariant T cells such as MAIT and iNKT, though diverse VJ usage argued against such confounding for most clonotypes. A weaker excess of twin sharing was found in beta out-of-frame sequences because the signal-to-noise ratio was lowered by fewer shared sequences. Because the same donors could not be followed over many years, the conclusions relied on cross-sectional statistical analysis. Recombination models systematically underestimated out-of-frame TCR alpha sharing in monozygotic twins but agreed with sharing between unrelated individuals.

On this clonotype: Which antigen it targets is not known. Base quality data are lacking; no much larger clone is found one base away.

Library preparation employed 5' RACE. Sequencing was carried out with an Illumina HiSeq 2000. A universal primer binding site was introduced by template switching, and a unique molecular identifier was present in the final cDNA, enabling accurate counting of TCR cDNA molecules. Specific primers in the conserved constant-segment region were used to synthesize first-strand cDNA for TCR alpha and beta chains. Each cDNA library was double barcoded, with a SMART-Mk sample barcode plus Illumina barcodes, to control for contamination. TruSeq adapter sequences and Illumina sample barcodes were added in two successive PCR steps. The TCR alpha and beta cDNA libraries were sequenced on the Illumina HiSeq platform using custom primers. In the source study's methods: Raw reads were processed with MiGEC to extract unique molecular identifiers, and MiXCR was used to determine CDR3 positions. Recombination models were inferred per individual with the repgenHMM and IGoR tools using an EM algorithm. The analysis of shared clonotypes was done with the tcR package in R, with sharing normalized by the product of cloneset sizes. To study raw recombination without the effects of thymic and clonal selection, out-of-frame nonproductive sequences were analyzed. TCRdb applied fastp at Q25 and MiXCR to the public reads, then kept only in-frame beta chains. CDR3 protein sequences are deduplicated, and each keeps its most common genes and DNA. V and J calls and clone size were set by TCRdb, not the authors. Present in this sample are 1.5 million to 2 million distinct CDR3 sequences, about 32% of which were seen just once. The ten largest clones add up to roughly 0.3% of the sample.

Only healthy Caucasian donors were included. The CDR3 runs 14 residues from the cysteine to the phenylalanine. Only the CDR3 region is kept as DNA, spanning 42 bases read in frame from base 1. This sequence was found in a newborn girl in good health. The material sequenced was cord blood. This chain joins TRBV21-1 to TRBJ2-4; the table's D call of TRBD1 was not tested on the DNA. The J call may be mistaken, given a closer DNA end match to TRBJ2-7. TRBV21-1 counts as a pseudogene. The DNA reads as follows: TGTGCCAGCAGCAAAGCTTCAGGGGCCTACGAGCAGTACTTC. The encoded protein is CASSKASGAYEQYF.